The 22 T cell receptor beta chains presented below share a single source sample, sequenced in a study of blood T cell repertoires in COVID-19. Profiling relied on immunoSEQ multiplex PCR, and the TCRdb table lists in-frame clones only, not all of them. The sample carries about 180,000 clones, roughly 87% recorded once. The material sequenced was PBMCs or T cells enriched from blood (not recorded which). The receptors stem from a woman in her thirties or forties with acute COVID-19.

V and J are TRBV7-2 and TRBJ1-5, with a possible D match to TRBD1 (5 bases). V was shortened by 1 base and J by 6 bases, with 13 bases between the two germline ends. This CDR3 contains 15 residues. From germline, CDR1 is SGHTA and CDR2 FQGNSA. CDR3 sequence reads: CASSLVRGMGQPQHF. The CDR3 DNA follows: TGTGCCAGCAGCTTAGTTCGGGGGATGGGTCAGCCCCAGCATTTT.

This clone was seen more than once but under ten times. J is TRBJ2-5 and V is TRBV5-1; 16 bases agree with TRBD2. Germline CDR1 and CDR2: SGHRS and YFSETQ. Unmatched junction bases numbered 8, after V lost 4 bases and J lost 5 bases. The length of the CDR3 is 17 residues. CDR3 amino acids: CASSIGTSGGALETQYF. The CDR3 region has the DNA TGCGCCAGCAGCATTGGGACTAGCGGGGGGGCTCTGGAGACCCAGTACTTC.

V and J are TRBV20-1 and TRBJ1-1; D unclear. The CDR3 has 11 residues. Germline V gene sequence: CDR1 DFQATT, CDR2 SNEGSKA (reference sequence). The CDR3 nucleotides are TGCCGTACTGAATCTTACACTGAAGCTTTCTTT. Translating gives CRTESYTEAFF.

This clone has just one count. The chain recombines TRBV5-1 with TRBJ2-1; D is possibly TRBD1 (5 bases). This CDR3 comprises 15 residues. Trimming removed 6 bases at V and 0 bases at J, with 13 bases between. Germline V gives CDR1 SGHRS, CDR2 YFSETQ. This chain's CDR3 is CASNVDRSSYNEQFF. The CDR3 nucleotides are TGCGCCAGCAACGTAGACAGAAGCTCCTACAATGAGCAGTTCTTC.

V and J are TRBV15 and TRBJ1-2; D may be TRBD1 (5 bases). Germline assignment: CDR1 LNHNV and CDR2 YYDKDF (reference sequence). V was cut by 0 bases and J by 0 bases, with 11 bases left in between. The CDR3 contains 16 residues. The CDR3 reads CATSRDGASANYGYTF. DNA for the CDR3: TGTGCCACCAGCAGAGATGGGGCCTCAGCTAACTATGGCTACACCTTC.

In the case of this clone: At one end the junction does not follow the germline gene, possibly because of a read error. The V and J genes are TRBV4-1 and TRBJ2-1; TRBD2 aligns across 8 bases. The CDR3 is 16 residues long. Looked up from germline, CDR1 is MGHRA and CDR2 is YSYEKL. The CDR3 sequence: CASRQASHGGAGEQFF. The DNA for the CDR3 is TGCGCCAGCAGGCAAGCTAGTCACGGGGGGGCAGGTGAGCAGTTCTTC.

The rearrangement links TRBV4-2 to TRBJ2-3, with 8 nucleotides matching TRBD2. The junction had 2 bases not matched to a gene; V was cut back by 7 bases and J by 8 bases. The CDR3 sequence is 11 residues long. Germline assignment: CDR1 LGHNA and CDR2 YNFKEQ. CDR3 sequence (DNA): TGTGCCAGCACGGGGGGGGGTACGCAGTATTTT. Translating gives CASTGGGTQYF.

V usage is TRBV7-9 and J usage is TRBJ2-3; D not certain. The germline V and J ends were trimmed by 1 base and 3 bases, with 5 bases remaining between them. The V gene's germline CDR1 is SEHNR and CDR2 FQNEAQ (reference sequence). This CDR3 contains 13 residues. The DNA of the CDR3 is TGTGCCAGCAGCTTAGGGCAGACAGATACGCAGTATTTT. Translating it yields CASSLGQTDTQYF.

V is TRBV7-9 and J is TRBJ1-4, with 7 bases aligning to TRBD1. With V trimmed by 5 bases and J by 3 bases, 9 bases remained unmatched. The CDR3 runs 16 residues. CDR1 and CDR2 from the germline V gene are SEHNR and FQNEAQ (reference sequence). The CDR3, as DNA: TGTGCCAGCAGCCGACGACAGGGTGGGGCTAATGAAAAACTGTTTTTT. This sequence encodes CASSRRQGGANEKLFF.

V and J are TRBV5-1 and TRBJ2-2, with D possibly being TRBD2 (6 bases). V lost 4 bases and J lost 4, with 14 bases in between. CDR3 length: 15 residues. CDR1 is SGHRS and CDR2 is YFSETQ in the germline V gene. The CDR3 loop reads CASSRVLGGTGELFF. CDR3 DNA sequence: TGCGCCAGCAGCCGGGTATTGGGGGGCACCGGGGAGCTGTTTTTT.

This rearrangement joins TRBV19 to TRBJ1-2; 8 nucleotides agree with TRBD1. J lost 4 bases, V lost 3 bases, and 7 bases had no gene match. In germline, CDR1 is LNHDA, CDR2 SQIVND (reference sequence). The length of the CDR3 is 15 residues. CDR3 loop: CASSISGTGSYGYTF. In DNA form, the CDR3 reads TGTGCCAGTAGTATTTCCGGGACAGGCTCCTATGGCTACACCTTC.

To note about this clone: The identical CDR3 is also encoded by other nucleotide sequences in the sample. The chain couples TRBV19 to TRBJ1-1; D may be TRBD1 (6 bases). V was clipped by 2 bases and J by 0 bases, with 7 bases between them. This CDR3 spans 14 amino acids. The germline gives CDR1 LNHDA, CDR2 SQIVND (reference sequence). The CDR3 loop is CASSIRGLNTEAFF. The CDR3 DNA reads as TGTGCCAGTAGTATAAGGGGGTTGAACACTGAAGCTTTCTTT.

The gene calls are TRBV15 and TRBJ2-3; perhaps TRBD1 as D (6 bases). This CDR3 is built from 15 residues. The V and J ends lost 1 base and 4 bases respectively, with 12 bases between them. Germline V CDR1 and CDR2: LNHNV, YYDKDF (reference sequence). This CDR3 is CATSRGQVNADTQYF. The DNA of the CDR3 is TGTGCCACCAGCAGAGGACAGGTCAACGCAGATACGCAGTATTTT.

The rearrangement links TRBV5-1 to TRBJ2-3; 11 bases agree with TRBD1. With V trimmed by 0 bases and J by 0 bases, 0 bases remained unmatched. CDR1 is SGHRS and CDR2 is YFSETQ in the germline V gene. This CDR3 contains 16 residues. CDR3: CASSLGDRGSTDTQYF. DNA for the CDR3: TGCGCCAGCAGCTTGGGGGACAGGGGGAGCACAGATACGCAGTATTTT.

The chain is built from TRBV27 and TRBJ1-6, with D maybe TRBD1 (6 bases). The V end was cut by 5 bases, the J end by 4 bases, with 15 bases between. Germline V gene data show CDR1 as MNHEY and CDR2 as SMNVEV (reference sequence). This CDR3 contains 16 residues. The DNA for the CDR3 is TGTGCCAGCAGTCCCTCCGGACAGCCGTATAATTCACCCCTCCACTTT. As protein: CASSPSGQPYNSPLHF.

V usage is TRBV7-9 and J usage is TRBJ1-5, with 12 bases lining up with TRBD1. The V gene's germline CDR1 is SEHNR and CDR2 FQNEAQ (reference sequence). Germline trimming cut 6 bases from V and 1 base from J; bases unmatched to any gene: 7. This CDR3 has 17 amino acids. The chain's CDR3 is CASSPGTGGMSNQPQHF. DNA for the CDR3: TGTGCCAGCAGTCCCGGGACAGGGGGCATGAGCAATCAGCCCCAGCATTTT.

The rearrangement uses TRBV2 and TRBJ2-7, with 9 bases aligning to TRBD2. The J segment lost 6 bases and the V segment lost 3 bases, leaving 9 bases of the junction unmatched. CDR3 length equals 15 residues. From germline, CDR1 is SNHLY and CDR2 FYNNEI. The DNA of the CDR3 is TGTGCCAGCAGTGACCGTTGGCTAGCGGGAAGCGAGCAGTACTTC. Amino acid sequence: CASSDRWLAGSEQYF.

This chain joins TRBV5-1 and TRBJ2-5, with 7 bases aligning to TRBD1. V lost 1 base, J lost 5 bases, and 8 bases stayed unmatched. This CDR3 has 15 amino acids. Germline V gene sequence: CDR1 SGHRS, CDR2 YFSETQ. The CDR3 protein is CASSLRVQGDETQYF. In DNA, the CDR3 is TGCGCCAGCAGCTTGAGGGTCCAGGGGGATGAGACCCAGTACTTC. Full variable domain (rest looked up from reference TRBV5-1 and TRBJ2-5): KAGVTQTPRYLIKTRGQQVTLSCSPISGHRSVSWYQQTPGQGLQFLFEYFSETQRNKGNFPGRFSGRQFSNSRSEMNVSTLELGDSALYLCASSLRVQGDETQYFGPGTRLLVL.

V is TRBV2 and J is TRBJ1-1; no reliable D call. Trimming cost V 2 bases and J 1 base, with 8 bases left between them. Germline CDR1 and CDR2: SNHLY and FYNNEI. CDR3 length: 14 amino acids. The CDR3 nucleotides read TGTGCCAGCAGTGAACTTGGCAGGAACACTGAAGCTTTCTTT. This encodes CASSELGRNTEAFF.

CDR3 region: CASSLGYSYGYTF. Here the CDR3 DNA reads TGTGCCAGCAGCTTAGGGTACAGTTATGGCTACACCTTC. The chain uses TRBV7-2 and TRBJ1-2; no clear D. This CDR3 is 13 amino acids long. Germline V CDR1 and CDR2: SGHTA, FQGNSA. The germline V and J ends were trimmed by 1 base and 5 bases, with 8 bases remaining between them.

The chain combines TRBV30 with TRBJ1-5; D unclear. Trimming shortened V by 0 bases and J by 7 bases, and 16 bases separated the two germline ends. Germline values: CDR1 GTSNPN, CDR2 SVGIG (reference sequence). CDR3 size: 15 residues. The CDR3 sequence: CAWSVGVGRGQPQHF. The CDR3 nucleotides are TGTGCCTGGAGTGTAGGAGTTGGGAGAGGGCAGCCCCAGCATTTT.

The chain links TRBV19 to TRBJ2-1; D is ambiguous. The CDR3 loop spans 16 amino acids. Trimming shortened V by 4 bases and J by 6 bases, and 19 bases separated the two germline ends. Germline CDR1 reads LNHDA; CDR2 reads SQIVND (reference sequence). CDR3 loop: CASSTDAIVFSNEQFF. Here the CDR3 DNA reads TGTGCCAGTAGTACCGATGCGATAGTTTTTAGCAATGAGCAGTTCTTC.